This T cell receptor (beta chain) was observed in a study of quantifying T cell responses using KT2 cells. Study at large: TCR alpha and beta constant-region primers primed reverse transcription of RNA.

Looked up from germline, CDR1 is SGHKS and CDR2 is YYEKEE (reference sequence). After removal of 3 bases from V and 7 bases from J, the junction contained 4 bases not matched to a gene. The CDR3 covers 14 residues. The cDNA 3' end received a ligated oligonucleotide with a UMI. The first PCR ran roughly 4 cycles with an equimolar RC1.1 and RC1.2 beta primer mix. TCRdb passed the UMI-ligation and nested PCR reads through MiXCR, listing each CDR3 protein once. Of approximately 41,000 distinct CDR3 sequences listed, approximately 15% are singletons. This chain links TRBV5-5 with TRBJ1-4; 9 bases agree with TRBD1. The sequence came from a human donor. Source material: PBMCs spiked with cells of the T cell clone KT2. The CDR3 protein is CASSWTGEGEKLFF. The CDR3, as DNA: TGTGCCAGCAGCTGGACAGGGGAAGGTGAAAAACTGTTTTTT.